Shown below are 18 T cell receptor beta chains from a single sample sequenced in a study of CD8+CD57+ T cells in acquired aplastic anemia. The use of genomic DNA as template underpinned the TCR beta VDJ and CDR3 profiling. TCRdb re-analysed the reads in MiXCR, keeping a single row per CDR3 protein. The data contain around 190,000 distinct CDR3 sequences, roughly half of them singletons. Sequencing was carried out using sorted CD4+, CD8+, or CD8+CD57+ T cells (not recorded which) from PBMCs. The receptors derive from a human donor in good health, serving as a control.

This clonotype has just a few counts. CDR3 residues: CASSLNHQETQYF. The DNA of the CDR3 is TGTGCCAGCAGCTTGAACCACCAAGAGACCCAGTACTTC. The chain employs TRBV7-6 and TRBJ2-5, with D uncertain. V was cut by 3 bases and J by 0 bases, with 5 bases left in between. The CDR3 runs to 13 residues. Germline assignment: CDR1 SGHVS and CDR2 FNYEAQ.

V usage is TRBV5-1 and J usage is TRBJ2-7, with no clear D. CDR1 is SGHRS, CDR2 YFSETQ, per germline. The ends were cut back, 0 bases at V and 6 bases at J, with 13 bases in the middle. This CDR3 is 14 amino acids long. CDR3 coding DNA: TGCGCCAGCAGCTTGGTTGGCCGGTCGGGCGAGCAGTACTTC. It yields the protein CASSLVGRSGEQYF.

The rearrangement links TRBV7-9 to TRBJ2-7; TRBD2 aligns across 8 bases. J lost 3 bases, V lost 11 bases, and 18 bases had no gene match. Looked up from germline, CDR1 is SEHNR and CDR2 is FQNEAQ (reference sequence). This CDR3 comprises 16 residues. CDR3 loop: CAAGGNLPGGNYEQYF. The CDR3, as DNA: TGTGCCGCGGGGGGTAACCTCCCGGGGGGCAACTACGAGCAGTACTTC.

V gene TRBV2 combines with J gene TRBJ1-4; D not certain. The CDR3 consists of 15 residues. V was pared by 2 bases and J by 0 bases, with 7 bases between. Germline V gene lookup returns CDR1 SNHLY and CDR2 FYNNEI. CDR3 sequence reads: CASSERQATNEKLFF. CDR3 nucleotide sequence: TGTGCCAGCAGTGAAAGGCAAGCAACTAATGAAAAACTGTTTTTT.

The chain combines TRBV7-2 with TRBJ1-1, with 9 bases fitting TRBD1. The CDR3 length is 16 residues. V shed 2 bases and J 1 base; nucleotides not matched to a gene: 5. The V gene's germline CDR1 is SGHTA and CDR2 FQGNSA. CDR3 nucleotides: TGTGCCAGCAGCTTACCTCCGGGACAGGGGAACACTGAAGCTTTCTTT. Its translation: CASSLPPGQGNTEAFF.

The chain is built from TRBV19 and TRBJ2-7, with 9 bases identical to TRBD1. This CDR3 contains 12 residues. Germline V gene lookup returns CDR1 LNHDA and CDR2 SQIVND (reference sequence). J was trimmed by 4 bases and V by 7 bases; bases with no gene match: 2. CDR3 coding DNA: TGTGCCAGTACTGGACAGGGGTACGAGCAGTACTTC. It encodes CASTGQGYEQYF.

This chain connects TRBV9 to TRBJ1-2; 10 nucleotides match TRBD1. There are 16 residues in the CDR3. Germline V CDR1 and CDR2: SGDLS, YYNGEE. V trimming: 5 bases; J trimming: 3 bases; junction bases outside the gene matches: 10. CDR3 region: CASSYPRTGGDYGYTF. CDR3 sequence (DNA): TGTGCCAGCAGTTATCCACGGACAGGGGGAGACTATGGCTACACCTTC.

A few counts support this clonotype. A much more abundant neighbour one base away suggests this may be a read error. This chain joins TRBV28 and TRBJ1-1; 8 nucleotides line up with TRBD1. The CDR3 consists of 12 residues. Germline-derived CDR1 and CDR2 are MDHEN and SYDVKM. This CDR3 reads CASSPPGQVASF. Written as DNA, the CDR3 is TGTGCCAGCAGTCCTCCGGGACAGGTCGCTTCCTTT.

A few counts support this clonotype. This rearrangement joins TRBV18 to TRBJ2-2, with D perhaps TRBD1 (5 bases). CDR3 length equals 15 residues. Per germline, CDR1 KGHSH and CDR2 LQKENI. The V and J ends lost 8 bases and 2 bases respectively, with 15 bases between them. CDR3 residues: CASRRVQANTGELFF. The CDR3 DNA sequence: TGTGCCAGCCGCAGGGTACAAGCAAACACCGGGGAGCTGTTTTTT.

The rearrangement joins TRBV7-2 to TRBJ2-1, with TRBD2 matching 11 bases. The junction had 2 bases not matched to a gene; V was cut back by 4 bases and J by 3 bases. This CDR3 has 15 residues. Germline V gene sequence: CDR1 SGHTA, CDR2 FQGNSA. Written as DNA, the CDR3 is TGTGCCAGCAGCTATCTAGCGGGGGGCTACAATGAGCAGTTCTTC. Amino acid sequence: CASSYLAGGYNEQFF.

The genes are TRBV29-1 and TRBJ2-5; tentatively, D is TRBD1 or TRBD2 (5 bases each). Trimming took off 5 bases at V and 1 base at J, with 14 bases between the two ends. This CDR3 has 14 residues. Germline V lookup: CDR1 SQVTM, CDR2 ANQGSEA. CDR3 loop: CSVMSGTSQETQYF. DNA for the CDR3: TGCAGCGTTATGTCCGGGACCAGCCAAGAGACCCAGTACTTC.

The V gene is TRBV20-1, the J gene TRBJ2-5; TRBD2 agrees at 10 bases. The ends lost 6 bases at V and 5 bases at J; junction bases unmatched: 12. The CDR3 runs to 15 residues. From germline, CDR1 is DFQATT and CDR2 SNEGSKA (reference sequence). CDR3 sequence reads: CSASFSSGGRETQYF. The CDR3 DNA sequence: TGCAGTGCGTCCTTTTCTAGCGGGGGCAGGGAGACCCAGTACTTC.

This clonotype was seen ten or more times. The CDR3 coding sequence is TGCAGTGCTAGAGGCGGGGGGTCCGGGGCTTTGAATGAGCAGTTCTTC. Its translation: CSARGGGSGALNEQFF. The chain links TRBV20-1 to TRBJ2-1, with 8 bases that match TRBD2. CDR1 and CDR2 from the germline V gene are DFQATT and SNEGSKA (reference sequence). V was clipped by 1 base and J by 7 bases; unmatched bases: 12. The CDR3 loop spans 16 amino acids.

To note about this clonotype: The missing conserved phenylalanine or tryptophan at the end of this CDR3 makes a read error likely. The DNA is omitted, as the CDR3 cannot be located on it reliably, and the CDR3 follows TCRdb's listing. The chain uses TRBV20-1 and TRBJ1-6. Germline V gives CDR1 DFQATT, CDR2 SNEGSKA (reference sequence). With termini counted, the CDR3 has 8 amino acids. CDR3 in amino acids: CSATNPYA.

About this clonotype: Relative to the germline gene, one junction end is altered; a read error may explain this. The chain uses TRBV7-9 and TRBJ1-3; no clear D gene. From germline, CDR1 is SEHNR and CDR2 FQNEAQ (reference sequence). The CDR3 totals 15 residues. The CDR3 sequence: CASSLAGSGGNTIYF. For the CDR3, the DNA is TGCGCCAGCAGCTTGGCGGGCAGCGGTGGAAACACCATATATTTT. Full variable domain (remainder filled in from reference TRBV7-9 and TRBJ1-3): DTGVSQNPRHKITKRGQNVTFRCDPISEHNRLYWYRQTLGQGPEFLTYFQNEAQLEKSRLLSDRFSAERPKGSFSTLEIQRTEQGDSAMYLCASSLAGSGGNTIYFGEGSWLTVV.

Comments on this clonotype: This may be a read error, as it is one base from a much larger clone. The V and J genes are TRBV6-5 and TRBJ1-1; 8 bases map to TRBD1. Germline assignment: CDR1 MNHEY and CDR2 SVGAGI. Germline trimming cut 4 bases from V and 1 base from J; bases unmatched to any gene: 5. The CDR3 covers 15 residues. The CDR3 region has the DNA TGTGCCAGCAGTTGTTACGGACAGGGGAACACTGAAGCTTTCTTT. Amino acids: CASSCYGQGNTEAFF.

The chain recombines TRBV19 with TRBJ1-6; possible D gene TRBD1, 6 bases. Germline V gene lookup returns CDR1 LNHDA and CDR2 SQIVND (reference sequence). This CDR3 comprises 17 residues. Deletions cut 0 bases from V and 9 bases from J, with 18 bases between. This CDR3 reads CASSIDRRRQDTSPLHF. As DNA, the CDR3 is TGTGCCAGTAGTATAGATCGCAGGCGACAGGATACTTCACCCCTCCACTTT.

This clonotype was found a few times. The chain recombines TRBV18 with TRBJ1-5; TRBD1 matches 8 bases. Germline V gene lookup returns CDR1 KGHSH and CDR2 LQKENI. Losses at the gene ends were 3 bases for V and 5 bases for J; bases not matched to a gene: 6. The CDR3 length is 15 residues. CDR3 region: CASSPNPGGDQPQHF. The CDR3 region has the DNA TGTGCCAGCTCACCCAATCCAGGGGGCGATCAGCCCCAGCATTTT.